The 24 T cell receptor beta chains presented below share a single source sample, sequenced in a study of T cell changes during pregnancy in multiple sclerosis. Profiled with immunoSEQ multiplex PCR; TCRdb holds only in-frame clones, not every one. Here the sample spans about 69,000 clones, almost 95% being singletons. The sample was peripheral blood, taken in the third trimester of pregnancy. The receptors were gathered from a female donor in good health, enrolled as a control in a pregnancy study.

The V call is TRBV25-1, the J call TRBJ1-6; 7 bases align to TRBD1. Trimming at V came to 6 bases and at J to 8 bases, leaving 13 bases not matched to a gene. The V gene's germline CDR1 is MGHDK and CDR2 SYGVNS. CDR3 size: 16 residues. The CDR3 region is CASRALWDSPDSPLHF. CDR3 bases: TGTGCCAGCAGGGCCCTCTGGGACAGCCCCGATTCACCCCTCCACTTT.

The rearrangement uses TRBV19 and TRBJ2-3; 8 positions match TRBD1. The CDR3 contains 13 residues. Germline CDR1 and CDR2: LNHDA and SQIVND (reference sequence). Germline trimming cut 7 bases from V and 1 base from J; bases unmatched to any gene: 1. The CDR3 DNA reads as TGTGCCAGTAAGGGACAGGGCACAGATACGCAGTATTTT. Its protein is CASKGQGTDTQYF.

This chain links TRBV7-8 with TRBJ2-3; maybe TRBD2 (7 bases). The CDR3 length is 15 residues. The V end was cut by 5 bases, the J end by 3 bases, with 15 bases between. Germline V lookup: CDR1 SGHVS, CDR2 FQNEAQ. The CDR3 sequence is CASSIRGAGTDTQYF. The DNA of the CDR3 is TGTGCCAGCAGCATCCGGGGGGCAGGGACAGATACGCAGTATTTT.

V and J are TRBV5-6 and TRBJ2-3; 10 bases fit TRBD2. There are 16 residues in the CDR3. Trimming took 0 bases from V and 4 from J; bases not matched to a gene: 5. The germline gives CDR1 SGHDT, CDR2 YYEEEE. CDR3 in DNA: TGTGCCAGCAGCTTGGAACTAGCGGGAAGTTCAGATACGCAGTATTTT. Protein: CASSLELAGSSDTQYF.

The CDR3 DNA is TGCAGTGCTAGAGTGGCGGCCGAGCAGTACTTC. This codes for CSARVAAEQYF. The genes are TRBV20-1 and TRBJ2-7; D unclear. The V gene's germline CDR1 is DFQATT and CDR2 SNEGSKA (reference sequence). V was shortened by 1 base and J by 6 bases, with 7 bases between the two germline ends. The CDR3 consists of 11 residues.

The V gene is TRBV7-2, the J gene TRBJ2-3, with 8 bases lining up with TRBD2. This CDR3 contains 15 residues. J lost 9 bases, V lost 5 bases, and 13 bases had no gene match. Germline V gene sequence: CDR1 SGHTA, CDR2 FQGNSA. Here the CDR3 DNA reads TGTGCCAGCAGCCCCAGGAGCGGGAGAGGGGTGACGCAGTATTTT. It codes for CASSPRSGRGVTQYF.

The V gene is TRBV15, the J gene TRBJ2-7, with 7 positions matching TRBD1. The germline gives CDR1 LNHNV, CDR2 YYDKDF (reference sequence). The CDR3 loop spans 20 amino acids. V lost 0 bases, J lost 5 bases, and 22 bases stayed unmatched. The CDR3 DNA follows: TGTGCCACCAGCAGAGATCTAAACCGTCCCACGGGACAGAGGGAAGACGAGCAGTACTTC. As protein: CATSRDLNRPTGQREDEQYF.

The V call is TRBV2, the J call TRBJ1-1; a possible D gene is TRBD1 (6 bases). The CDR3 consists of 17 residues. The germline gives CDR1 SNHLY, CDR2 FYNNEI. V was pared by 3 bases and J by 3 bases, with 20 bases between. The CDR3 bases are TGTGCCAGCAGTGAGTCAGAGCGTTACAGGGCTTACACTGAAGCTTTCTTT. It encodes CASSESERYRAYTEAFF.

V usage is TRBV18 and J usage is TRBJ1-3, with 7 nucleotides matching TRBD1. Germline V gene sequence: CDR1 KGHSH, CDR2 LQKENI. There are 16 residues in the CDR3. V gave up 0 bases and J gave up 5 bases; unmatched junction bases: 7. The CDR3 region has the DNA TGTGCCAGCTCACCACCTATACAGGGGATCAGAAACACCATATATTTT. Amino acids: CASSPPIQGIRNTIYF.

The gene calls are TRBV7-2 and TRBJ1-1; D not resolved. CDR1 is SGHTA and CDR2 is FQGNSA in the germline V gene. V was pared by 4 bases and J by 5 bases, with 11 bases between. The CDR3 has 13 residues. This CDR3 reads CASSSRPGTEAFF. DNA of the CDR3: TGTGCCAGCAGCTCTAGGCCGGGAACTGAAGCTTTCTTT.

This chain joins TRBV11-2 and TRBJ2-3; TRBD2 matches at 12 bases. J gave up 5 bases and V 7 bases, and 4 bases lay outside the gene matches. The germline V gene encodes CDR1 SGHAT and CDR2 FQNNGV. The CDR3 is 14 residues long. In DNA form, the CDR3 reads TGTGCCAGCAACCTAGCGGGGGGGCAAGATACGCAGTATTTT. Its protein product is CASNLAGGQDTQYF.

The J gene is TRBJ1-1, the V gene TRBV7-9; TRBD1 might be the D (5 bases). The germline V gene has CDR1 SEHNR and CDR2 FQNEAQ (reference sequence). V was shortened by 1 base and J by 2 bases, with 11 bases between the two germline ends. This CDR3 comprises 15 residues. CDR3 amino acids: CASSLGGASNTEAFF. The CDR3 bases are TGTGCCAGCAGCTTAGGCGGGGCATCTAACACTGAAGCTTTCTTT.

The rearrangement links TRBV7-3 to TRBJ2-1; 9 bases align to TRBD2. CDR1 and CDR2 from the germline V gene are SGHTA and FQGTGA. The CDR3 runs 16 residues. J gave up 12 bases and V 5 bases, and 17 bases lay outside the gene matches. In DNA, the CDR3 is TGTGCCAGCAGCAAGGGACTAGCTTCCCTCTCCCATGGGCAGTTCTTC. Translation gives CASSKGLASLSHGQFF.

V usage is TRBV18 and J usage is TRBJ1-2, with 10 bases lining up with TRBD1. The germline CDR1 and CDR2 sequences are KGHSH and LQKENI. Germline trimming cut 0 bases from V and 3 bases from J; bases unmatched to any gene: 1. The CDR3 contains 15 residues. CDR3 coding DNA: TGTGCCAGCTCACCACCTGACAGGGGGCACTATGGCTACACCTTC. Amino acid sequence: CASSPPDRGHYGYTF.

The rearrangement joins TRBV5-1 to TRBJ2-1; possible D gene TRBD1, 6 bases. The CDR3 is made up of 13 amino acids. CDR1 and CDR2 from the germline V gene are SGHRS and YFSETQ. V was trimmed by 0 bases and J by 9 bases, leaving 10 bases between them. The CDR3 coding sequence is TGCGCCAGCAGCTTGGACAGGGCTCTTGAGCAGTTCTTC. Its protein is CASSLDRALEQFF.

The rearrangement joins TRBV7-2 to TRBJ2-1, with 14 bases matching TRBD2. There are 16 residues in the CDR3. Germline lookup yields CDR1 SGHTA and CDR2 FQGNSA. V lost 2 bases and J lost 6; bases outside the gene matches: 3. CDR3 sequence: CASSLLGLAGGNEQFF. The DNA for the CDR3 is TGTGCCAGCAGCTTACTAGGACTAGCGGGAGGCAATGAGCAGTTCTTC.

This clone was observed a single time. The chain couples TRBV7-2 to TRBJ2-4, with 10 positions matching TRBD2. The length of the CDR3 is 17 residues. Unmatched junction bases numbered 6, after V lost 3 bases and J lost 1 base. CDR1 and CDR2 from the germline V gene are SGHTA and FQGNSA. The CDR3 DNA follows: TGTGCCAGCAGCTTTAGCGGGGGGCGTCTCGCCAAAAACATTCAGTACTTC. This encodes CASSFSGGRLAKNIQYF.

The chain recombines TRBV2 with TRBJ2-5, with 14 bases aligning to TRBD2. Germline CDR1 is SNHLY and CDR2 is FYNNEI. Trimming took 10 bases from V and 7 from J; bases not matched to a gene: 17. The CDR3 spans 17 residues. CDR3 in DNA: TGTGCCATCCCTTACACCGGGACTAGCGGGAGTAGGGTGACCCAGTACTTC. Translated: CAIPYTGTSGSRVTQYF.

The CDR3 DNA is TGTGCCAGCAGTTTATCCCTAGGGGCTACGAACACCGGGGAGCTGTTTTTT. This encodes CASSLSLGATNTGELFF. The rearrangement joins TRBV28 to TRBJ2-2; TRBD1 might be the D (5 bases). The CDR3 runs 17 residues. The V and J ends lost 1 base and 0 bases respectively, with 12 bases between them. The germline gives CDR1 MDHEN, CDR2 SYDVKM.

The gene calls are TRBV5-5 and TRBJ2-3; 9 nucleotides line up with TRBD2. The CDR3 spans 14 residues. Germline V lookup: CDR1 SGHKS, CDR2 YYEKEE (reference sequence). V gave up 6 bases and J gave up 8 bases; unmatched junction bases: 10. CDR3 protein: CASTYSGGPSTQYF. CDR3 nucleotides: TGTGCCAGCACCTATAGCGGGGGCCCAAGTACGCAGTATTTT.

The chain uses TRBV7-2 and TRBJ2-1, with 7 positions matching TRBD2. The CDR3 totals 16 residues. V shed 7 bases and J 0 bases; nucleotides not matched to a gene: 9. Germline assignment: CDR1 SGHTA and CDR2 FQGNSA. The CDR3 DNA sequence: TGTGCCAGCACAACCGGGGGGTCGAGCTCCTACAATGAGCAGTTCTTC. Residues: CASTTGGSSSYNEQFF. Full variable domain (missing parts from reference TRBV7-2 and TRBJ2-1): GAGVSQSPSNKVTEKGKDVELRCDPISGHTALYWYRQSLGQGLEFLIYFQGNSAPDKSGLPSDRFSAERTGGSVSTLTIQRTQQEDSAVYLCASTTGGSSSYNEQFFGPGTRLTVL.

The V gene is TRBV7-3, the J gene TRBJ2-1, with a possible D match to TRBD2 (6 bases). Germline CDR1 and CDR2: SGHTA and FQGTGA. The CDR3 spans 17 residues. V gave up 1 base and J gave up 0 bases, with 13 bases separating them. As DNA, the CDR3 is TGTGCCAGCAGCTTAAGGCACGGGGGACTCTCCTACAATGAGCAGTTCTTC. Translation gives CASSLRHGGLSYNEQFF.

This chain connects TRBV6-6 to TRBJ1-1; possibly TRBD1 for D (6 bases). CDR1 and CDR2 from the germline V gene are MNHNY and SVGAGI (reference sequence). The CDR3 has 14 residues. Trimming took off 2 bases at V and 2 bases at J, with 9 bases between the two ends. The CDR3 reads CASSYPGVNTEAFF. In DNA form, the CDR3 reads TGTGCCAGCAGTTACCCAGGGGTCAACACTGAAGCTTTCTTT.

The rearrangement uses TRBV6-1 and TRBJ2-1; TRBD2 matches 9 bases. V gave up 0 bases and J gave up 4 bases; unmatched junction bases: 1. Germline V gene sequence: CDR1 MNHNS, CDR2 SASEGT. The length of the CDR3 is 15 residues. The CDR3 DNA follows: TGTGCCAGCAGTGAAGCTAGCGGGAGTTACAATGAGCAGTTCTTC. Protein product: CASSEASGSYNEQFF.